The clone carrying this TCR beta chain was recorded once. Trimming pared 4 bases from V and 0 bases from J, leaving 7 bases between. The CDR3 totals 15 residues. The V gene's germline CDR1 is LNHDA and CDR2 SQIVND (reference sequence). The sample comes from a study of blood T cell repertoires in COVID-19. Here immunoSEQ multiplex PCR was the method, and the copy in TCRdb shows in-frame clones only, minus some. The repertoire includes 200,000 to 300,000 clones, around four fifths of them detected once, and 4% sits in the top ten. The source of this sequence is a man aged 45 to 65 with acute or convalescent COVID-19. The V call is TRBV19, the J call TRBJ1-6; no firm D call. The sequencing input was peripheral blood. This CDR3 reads CASSTESSYNSPLHF. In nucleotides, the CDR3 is TGTGCCAGTAGTACAGAGAGCTCCTATAATTCACCCCTCCACTTT.